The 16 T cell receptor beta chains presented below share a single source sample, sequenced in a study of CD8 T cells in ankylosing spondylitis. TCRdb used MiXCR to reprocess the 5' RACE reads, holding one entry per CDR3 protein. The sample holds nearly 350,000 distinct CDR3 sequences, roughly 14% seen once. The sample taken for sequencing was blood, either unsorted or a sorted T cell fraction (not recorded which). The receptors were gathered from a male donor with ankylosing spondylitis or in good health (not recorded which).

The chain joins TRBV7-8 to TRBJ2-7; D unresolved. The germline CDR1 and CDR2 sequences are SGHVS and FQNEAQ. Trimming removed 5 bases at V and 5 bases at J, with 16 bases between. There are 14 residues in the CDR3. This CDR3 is CASSPPRPRNEQYF. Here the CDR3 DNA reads TGTGCCAGCAGCCCCCCAAGGCCCCGGAACGAGCAGTACTTC.

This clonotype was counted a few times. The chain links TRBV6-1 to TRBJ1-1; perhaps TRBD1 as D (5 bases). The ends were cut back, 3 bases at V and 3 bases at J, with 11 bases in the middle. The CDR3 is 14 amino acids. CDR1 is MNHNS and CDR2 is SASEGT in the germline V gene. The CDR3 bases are TGTGCCAGCAGTGATTGGCAGGGAGACACTGAAGCTTTCTTT. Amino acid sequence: CASSDWQGDTEAFF.

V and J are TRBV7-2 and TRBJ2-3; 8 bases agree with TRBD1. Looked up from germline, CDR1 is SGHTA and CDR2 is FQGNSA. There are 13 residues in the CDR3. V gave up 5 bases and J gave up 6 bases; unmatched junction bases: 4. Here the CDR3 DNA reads TGTGCCAGCAGCCCAGGGGGCAGCGATACGCAGTATTTT. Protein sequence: CASSPGGSDTQYF.

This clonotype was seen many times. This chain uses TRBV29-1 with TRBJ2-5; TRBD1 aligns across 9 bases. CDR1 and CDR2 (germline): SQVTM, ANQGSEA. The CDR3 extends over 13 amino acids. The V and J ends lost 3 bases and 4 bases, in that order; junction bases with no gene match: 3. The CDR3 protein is CSVDKQGAETQYF. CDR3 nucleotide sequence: TGCAGCGTTGATAAACAGGGGGCAGAGACCCAGTACTTC.

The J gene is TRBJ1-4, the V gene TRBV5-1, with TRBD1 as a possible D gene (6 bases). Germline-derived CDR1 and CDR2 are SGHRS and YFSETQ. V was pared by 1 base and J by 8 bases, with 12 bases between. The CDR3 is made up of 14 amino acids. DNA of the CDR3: TGCGCCAGCAGCTTGTCAGGGGCAAGGGAAAAACTGTTTTTT. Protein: CASSLSGAREKLFF.

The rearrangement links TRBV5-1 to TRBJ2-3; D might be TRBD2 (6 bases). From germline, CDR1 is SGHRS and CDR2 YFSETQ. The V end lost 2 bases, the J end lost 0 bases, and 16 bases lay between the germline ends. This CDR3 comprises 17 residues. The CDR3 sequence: CASSLPIAEPSTDTQYF. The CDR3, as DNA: TGCGCCAGCAGCTTACCCATAGCGGAACCTAGCACAGATACGCAGTATTTT.

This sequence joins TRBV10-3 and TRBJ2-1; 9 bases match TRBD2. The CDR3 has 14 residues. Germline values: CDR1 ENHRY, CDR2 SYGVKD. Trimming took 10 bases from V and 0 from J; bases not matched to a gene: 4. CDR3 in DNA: TGTGCCAGCTGTAGCGGGAGCTCCTACAATGAGCAGTTCTTC. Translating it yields CASCSGSSYNEQFF.

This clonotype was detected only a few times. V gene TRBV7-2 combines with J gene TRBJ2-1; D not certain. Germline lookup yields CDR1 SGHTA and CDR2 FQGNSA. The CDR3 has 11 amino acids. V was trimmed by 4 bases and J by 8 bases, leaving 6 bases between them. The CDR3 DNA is TGTGCCAGCAGCTCCTCATATGAGCAGTTCTTC. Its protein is CASSSSYEQFF.

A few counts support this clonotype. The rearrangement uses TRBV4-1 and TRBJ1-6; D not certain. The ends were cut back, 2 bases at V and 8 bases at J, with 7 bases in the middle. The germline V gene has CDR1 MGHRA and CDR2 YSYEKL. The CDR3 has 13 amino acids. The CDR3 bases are TGCGCCAGCAGCCAACTCTCCGATTCACCCCTCCACTTT. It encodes CASSQLSDSPLHF.

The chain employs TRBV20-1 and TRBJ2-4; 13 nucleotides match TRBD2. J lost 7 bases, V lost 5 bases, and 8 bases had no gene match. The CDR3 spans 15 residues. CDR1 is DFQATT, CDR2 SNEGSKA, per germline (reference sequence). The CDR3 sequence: CSAVTSGGLRNIQYF. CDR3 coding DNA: TGCAGTGCTGTGACTAGCGGGGGGCTGAGGAACATTCAGTACTTC.

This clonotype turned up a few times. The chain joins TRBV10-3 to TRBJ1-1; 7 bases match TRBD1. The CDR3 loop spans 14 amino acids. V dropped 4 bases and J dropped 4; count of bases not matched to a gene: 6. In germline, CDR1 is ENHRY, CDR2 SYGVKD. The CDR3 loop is CAISGQGWSTEAFF. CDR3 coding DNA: TGTGCCATCAGTGGACAGGGTTGGAGCACTGAAGCTTTCTTT.

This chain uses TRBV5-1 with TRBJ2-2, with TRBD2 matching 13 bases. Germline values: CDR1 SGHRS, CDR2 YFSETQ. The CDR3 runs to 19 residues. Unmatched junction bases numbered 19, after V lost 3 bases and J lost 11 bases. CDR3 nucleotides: TGCGCCAGCAGCTCGGACAAGACTAGCGGGAGGACCCCGGTTGGAGAGCTGTTTTTT. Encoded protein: CASSSDKTSGRTPVGELFF.

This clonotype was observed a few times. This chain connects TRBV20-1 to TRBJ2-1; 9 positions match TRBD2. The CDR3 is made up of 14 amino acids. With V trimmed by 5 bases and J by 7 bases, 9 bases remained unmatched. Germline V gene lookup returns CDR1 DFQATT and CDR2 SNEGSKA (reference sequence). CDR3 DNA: TGCAGTGCTGGCGGGAGGGGGAGGGGAAATGAGCAGTTCTTC. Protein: CSAGGRGRGNEQFF.

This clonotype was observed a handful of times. CDR3 protein: CASSRTEEKLFF. In DNA form, the CDR3 reads TGTGCCAGTAGTAGGACGGAAGAAAAACTGTTTTTT. The chain joins TRBV19 to TRBJ1-4, with D uncertain. Germline CDR1 and CDR2: LNHDA and SQIVND (reference sequence). Trimming removed 4 bases from V and 8 bases from J, with 8 bases in between. This CDR3 spans 12 amino acids.

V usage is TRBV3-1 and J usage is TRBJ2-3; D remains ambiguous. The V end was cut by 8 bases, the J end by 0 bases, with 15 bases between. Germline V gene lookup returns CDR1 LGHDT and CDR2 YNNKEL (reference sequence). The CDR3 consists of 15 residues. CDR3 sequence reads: CASGDPLTSTDTQYF. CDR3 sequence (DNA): TGTGCCAGCGGTGATCCGCTAACTAGCACAGATACGCAGTATTTT.

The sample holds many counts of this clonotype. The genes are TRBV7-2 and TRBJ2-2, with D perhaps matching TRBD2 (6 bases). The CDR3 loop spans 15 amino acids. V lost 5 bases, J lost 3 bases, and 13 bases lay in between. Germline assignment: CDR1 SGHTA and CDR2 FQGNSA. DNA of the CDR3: TGTGCCAGCAGCGGAGGGGCTTCATACACCGGGGAGCTGTTTTTT. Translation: CASSGGASYTGELFF. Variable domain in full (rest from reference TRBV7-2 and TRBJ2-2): GAGVSQSPSNKVTEKGKDVELRCDPISGHTALYWYRQSLGQGLEFLIYFQGNSAPDKSGLPSDRFSAERTGGSVSTLTIQRTQQEDSAVYLCASSGGASYTGELFFGEGSRLTVL.